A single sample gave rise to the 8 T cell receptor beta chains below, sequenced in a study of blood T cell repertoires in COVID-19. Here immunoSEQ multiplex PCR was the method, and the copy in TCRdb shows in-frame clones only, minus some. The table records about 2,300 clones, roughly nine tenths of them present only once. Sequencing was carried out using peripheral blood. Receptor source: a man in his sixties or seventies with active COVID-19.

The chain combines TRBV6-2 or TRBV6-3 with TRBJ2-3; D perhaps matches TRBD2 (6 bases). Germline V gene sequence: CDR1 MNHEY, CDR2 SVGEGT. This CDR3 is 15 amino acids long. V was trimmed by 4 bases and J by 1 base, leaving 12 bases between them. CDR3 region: CASSSREWGTDTQYF. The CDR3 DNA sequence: TGTGCCAGCAGTTCTCGGGAGTGGGGCACAGATACGCAGTATTTT.

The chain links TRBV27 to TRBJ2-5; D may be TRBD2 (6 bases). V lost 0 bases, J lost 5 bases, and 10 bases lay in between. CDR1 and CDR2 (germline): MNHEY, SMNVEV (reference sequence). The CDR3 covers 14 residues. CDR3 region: CASSLSPGVETQYF. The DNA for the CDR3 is TGTGCCAGCAGTTTATCGCCGGGGGTCGAGACCCAGTACTTC.

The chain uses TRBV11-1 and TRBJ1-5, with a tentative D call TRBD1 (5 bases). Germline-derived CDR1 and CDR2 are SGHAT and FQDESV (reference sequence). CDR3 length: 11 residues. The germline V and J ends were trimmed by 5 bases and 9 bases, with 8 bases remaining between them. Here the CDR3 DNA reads TGTGCCAGCAGCCGGCAGGGGCCCCAGCATTTT. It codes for CASSRQGPQHF.

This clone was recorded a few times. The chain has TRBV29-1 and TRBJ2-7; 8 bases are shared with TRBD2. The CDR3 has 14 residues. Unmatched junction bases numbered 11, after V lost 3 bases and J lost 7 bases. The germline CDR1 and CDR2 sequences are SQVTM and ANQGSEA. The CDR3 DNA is TGCAGCGTTGACGACGCAGCGGGGGCGAAAGAGCAGTACTTC. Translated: CSVDDAAGAKEQYF.

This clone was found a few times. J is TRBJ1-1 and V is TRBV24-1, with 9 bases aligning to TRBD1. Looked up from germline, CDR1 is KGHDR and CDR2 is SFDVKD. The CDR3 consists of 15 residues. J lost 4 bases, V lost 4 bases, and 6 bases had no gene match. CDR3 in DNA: TGTGCCACCAGTGACCAAACAGGGGGCGGCACTGAAGCTTTCTTT. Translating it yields CATSDQTGGGTEAFF.

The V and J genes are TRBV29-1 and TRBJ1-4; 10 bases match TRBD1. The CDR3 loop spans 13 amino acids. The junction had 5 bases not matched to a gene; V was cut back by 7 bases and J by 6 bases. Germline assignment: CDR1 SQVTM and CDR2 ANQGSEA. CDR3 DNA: TGCAGCGCCTCGACAGGGGGCTATGAAAAACTGTTTTTT. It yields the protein CSASTGGYEKLFF.

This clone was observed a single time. The CDR3: CASSPGQGPLNQPQHF. The CDR3 DNA is TGCGCCAGCAGCCCTGGGCAGGGGCCTCTCAATCAGCCCCAGCATTTT. The chain combines TRBV5-1 with TRBJ1-5, with D perhaps TRBD1 (6 bases). Trimming cost V 4 bases and J 3 bases, with 17 bases left between them. The CDR3 is 16 residues long. The germline V gene has CDR1 SGHRS and CDR2 YFSETQ.

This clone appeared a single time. The CDR3 region has the DNA TGCAGCGTTGAGAACAGGGGGCCCAACTATGGCTACACCTTC. Its translation: CSVENRGPNYGYTF. This chain uses TRBV29-1 with TRBJ1-2; 9 nucleotides agree with TRBD1. This CDR3 region has 14 residues. CDR1 is SQVTM, CDR2 ANQGSEA, per germline. Germline trimming cut 3 bases from V and 2 bases from J; bases unmatched to any gene: 4.